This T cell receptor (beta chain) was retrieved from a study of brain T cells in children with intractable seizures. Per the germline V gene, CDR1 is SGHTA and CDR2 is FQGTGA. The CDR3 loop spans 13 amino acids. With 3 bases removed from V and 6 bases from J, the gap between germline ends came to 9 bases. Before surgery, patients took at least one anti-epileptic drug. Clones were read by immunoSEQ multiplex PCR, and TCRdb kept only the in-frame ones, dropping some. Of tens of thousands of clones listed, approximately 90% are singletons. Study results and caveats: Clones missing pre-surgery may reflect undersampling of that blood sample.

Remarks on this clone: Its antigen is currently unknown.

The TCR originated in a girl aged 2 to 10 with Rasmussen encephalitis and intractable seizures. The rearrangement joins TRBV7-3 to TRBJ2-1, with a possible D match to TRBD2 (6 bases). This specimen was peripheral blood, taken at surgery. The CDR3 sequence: CASSFGGRNEQFF. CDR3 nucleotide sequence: TGTGCCAGCAGCTTTGGAGGGCGCAATGAGCAGTTCTTC.